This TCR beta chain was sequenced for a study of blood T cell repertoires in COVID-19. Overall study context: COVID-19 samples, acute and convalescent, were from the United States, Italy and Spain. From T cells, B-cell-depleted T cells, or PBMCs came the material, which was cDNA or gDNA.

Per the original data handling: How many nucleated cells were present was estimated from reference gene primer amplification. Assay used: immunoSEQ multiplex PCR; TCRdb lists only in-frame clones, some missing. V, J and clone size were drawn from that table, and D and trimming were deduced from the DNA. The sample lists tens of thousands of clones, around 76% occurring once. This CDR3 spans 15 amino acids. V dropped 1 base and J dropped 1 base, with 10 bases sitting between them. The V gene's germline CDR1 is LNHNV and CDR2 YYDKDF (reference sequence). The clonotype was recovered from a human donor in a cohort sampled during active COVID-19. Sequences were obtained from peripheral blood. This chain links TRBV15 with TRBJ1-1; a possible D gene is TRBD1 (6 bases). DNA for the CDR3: TGTGCCACCAGCAGAGTAGAAGGGGGGAACACTGAAGCTTTCTTT. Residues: CATSRVEGGNTEAFF.